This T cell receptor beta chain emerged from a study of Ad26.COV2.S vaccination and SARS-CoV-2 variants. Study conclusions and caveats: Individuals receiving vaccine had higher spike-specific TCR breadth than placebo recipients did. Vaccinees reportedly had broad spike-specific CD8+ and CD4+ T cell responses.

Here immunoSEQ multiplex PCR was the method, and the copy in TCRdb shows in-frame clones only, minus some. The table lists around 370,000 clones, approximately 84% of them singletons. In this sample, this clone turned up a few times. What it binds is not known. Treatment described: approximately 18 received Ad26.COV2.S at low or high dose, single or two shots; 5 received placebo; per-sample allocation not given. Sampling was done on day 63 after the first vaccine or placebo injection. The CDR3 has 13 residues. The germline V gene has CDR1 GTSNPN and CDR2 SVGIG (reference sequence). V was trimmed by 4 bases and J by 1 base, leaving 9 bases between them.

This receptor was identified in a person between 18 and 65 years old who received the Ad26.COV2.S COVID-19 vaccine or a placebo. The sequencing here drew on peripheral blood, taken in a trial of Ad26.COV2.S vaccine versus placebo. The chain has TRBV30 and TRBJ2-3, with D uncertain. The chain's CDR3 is CAWTRWGTDTQYF. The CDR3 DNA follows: TGTGCCTGGACCAGGTGGGGCACAGATACGCAGTATTTT.